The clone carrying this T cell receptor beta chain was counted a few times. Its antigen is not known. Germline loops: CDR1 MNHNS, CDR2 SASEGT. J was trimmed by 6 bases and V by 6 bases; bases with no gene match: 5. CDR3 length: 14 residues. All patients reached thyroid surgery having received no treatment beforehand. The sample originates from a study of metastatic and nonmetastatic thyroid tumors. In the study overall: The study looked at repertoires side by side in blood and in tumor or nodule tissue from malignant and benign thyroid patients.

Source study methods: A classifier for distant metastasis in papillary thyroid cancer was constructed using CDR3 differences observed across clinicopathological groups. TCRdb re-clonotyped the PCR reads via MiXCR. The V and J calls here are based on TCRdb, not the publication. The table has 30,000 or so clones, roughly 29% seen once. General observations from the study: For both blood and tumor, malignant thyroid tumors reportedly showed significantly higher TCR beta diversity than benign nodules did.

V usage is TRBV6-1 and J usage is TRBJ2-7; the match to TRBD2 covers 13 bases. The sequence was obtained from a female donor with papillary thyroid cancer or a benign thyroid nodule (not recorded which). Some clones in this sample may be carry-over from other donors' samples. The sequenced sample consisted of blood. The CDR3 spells CASRRTSGSREQYF. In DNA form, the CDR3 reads TGTGCCAGCAGGCGGACTAGCGGGAGCCGCGAGCAGTACTTC.